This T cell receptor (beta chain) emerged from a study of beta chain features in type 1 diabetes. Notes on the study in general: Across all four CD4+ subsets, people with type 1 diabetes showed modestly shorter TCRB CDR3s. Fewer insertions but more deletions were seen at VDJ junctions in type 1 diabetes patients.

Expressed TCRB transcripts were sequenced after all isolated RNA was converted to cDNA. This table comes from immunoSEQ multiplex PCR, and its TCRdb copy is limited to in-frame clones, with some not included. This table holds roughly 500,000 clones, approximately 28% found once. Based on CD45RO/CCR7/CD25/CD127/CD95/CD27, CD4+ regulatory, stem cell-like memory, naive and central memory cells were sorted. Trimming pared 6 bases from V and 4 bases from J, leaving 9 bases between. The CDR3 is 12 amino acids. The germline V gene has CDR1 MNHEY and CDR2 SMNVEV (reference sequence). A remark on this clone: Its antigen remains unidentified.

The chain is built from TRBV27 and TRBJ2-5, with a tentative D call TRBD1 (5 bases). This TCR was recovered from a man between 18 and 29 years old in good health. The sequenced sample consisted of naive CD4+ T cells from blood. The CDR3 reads CASRQGGETQYF. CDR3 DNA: TGTGCCAGCAGGCAGGGTGGAGAGACCCAGTACTTC.